What follows is one T cell receptor beta chain and its context. No cognate antigen has been identified for it. Nothing much larger sits one base from this clone, and base qualities are not available. The Qiagen DNeasy kit was used to extract genomic DNA both from unsorted PBMCs and from the negatively selected CD4+ and CD8+ fractions. Using primers that anneal to V and J segments, immunoSEQ multiplex PCR amplified the TCR beta CDR3 regions. A synthetic immune receptor repertoire was used to minimize amplification bias, and any remaining bias was removed computationally after sequencing. The authors processed their data as follows. Repertoire diversity was quantified as the Shannon entropy index using custom Python scripts. Unsorted, CD4+ and CD8+ repertoires were examined separately, except in combined analyses, for which CD4+ and CD8+ sequences were merged in silico. A clone was considered expanded if an increase in frequency of at least 2-fold after treatment relative to C1D1 was found, and a pseudocount of 0.5 was applied to clones undetected at baseline. Clones with 0 or 1 copy at C1D1 were classified as singleton clones, and clones with 2 or more copies were classified as non-singleton clones. By matching protein sequences in sorted samples from the same patient, clones expanded in unsorted samples were annotated as CD4+, CD8+ or unknown. Wilcoxon tests on paired samples were used to test diversity changes from C1D1 to C4D1. TCRdb's version of the immuneACCESS table is confined to in-frame rearrangements and falls short of the full clone set. An unresolved V gene accounts for under half of the shortfall where checked; the remainder is of unknown origin. V, J and clone size are taken as reported in that table, and D and trimming were inferred from the DNA itself. The sample has approximately 13,000 clones on record, about four fifths of them singletons. The ten largest clones represent roughly a quarter of the sample.

This entry belongs to a study of PD-1 blockade in classical Hodgkin lymphoma (dated by TCRdb to the early 2020s). Some background on the complete study: Nivolumab dosing was 3 mg/kg intravenously every 2 weeks, continuing until either disease progression or unacceptable toxicity. A peripheral blood immune signature of response to PD-1 blockade in classical Hodgkin lymphoma was defined using TCR beta sequencing and CyTOF. The paper as a whole reports these results and caveats: Patients starting nivolumab less than 1 year after ASCT had lower diversity and were excluded from later analyses to avoid confounding by immune reconstitution. Among trial patients, those achieving complete response had baseline diversity similar to that of newly diagnosed patients, while diversity was significantly lower in partial responders and progressors. Only a single clinical trial cohort was studied, and what caused the repertoire differences, possibly disease activity or prior therapy, remained undefined. Baseline TCR diversity was reported to be lower in newly diagnosed patients than in healthy donors and to be lower still in relapsed/refractory patients. By C4D1, a significant rise was seen in CD4+ TCR diversity but not in CD8+ TCR diversity (p=0.0027 vs p=0.16), and the rise was most apparent among complete responders (p=0.02).

According to the study, the label for this sample's time point signals: cycle 1 day 1 (C1D1), immediately before nivolumab initiation. All trial patients had relapsed after autologous stem cell transplantation, with cohorts A, B and C differing in prior brentuximab vedotin exposure. A total of around 59 patients with relapsed/refractory classical Hodgkin lymphoma made up the trial cohort, and each patient's best overall response was complete response, partial response or progressive disease. In the multi-cohort phase II CheckMate 205 trial, trial patients received single-agent nivolumab. An independent review committee assessed best overall response by applying the 2007 International Working Group response criteria. PBMCs from the trial were collected at three points: immediately before nivolumab initiation (C1D1), and during therapy at cycle 2 day 1 and cycle 4 day 1. Peripheral blood was collected in 8 mL Vacutainer Cell Preparation Tubes, from which PBMCs were isolated by centrifugation and then cryopreserved.

Measured from the cysteine to the phenylalanine, the CDR3 is 15 residues long. Only CDR3 DNA remains: 45 bases, in frame from the first base. V lost 6 bases and J lost 0 bases; the stretch between them is 11 bases long. CDR1 and CDR2, looked up from the germline V gene, are SNHLY and FYNNEI. The chain uses TRBV2 and TRBJ1-4; TRBD1 is a possible D gene, resting on 5 matching bases. This TCR came from a human donor with classical Hodgkin lymphoma. The sequences come from peripheral blood mononuclear cells (PBMCs), collected at baseline. The encoded CDR3 is CASSVDRTTNEKLFF. The base sequence is TGTGCCAGCAGCGTTGACAGAACAACTAATGAAAAACTGTTTTTT.